The 20 T cell receptor beta chains below all came from one sample that was sequenced in a study of blood T cell repertoires in COVID-19. The repertoire was sequenced with immunoSEQ multiplex PCR; TCRdb's copy has only in-frame clones and lacks some. The table records under 100,000 clones, around 83% of them present only once. The sample comprised peripheral blood. These receptors were collected from a woman aged 70-85 years with acute or convalescent COVID-19.

This CDR3 reads CASSEQGADYGYTF. CDR3 nucleotide sequence: TGTGCCAGCAGCGAACAGGGGGCGGACTATGGCTACACCTTC. J is TRBJ1-2 and V is TRBV7-3, with TRBD1 matching over 9 bases. Germline loops: CDR1 SGHTA, CDR2 FQGTGA. The CDR3 consists of 14 residues. V was pared by 5 bases and J by 3 bases, with 4 bases of the junction left unmatched.

The chain is built from TRBV5-1 and TRBJ1-1, with TRBD1 matching over 8 bases. The germline gives CDR1 SGHRS, CDR2 YFSETQ. The CDR3 extends over 13 amino acids. After removal of 3 bases from V and 5 bases from J, the junction contained 3 bases not matched to a gene. This CDR3 is CASSSDRATEAFF. CDR3 in DNA: TGCGCCAGCAGCTCGGACAGGGCGACTGAAGCTTTCTTT.

The rearrangement joins TRBV19 to TRBJ1-2; tentative D call: TRBD1 (6 bases). Germline CDR1 reads LNHDA; CDR2 reads SQIVND (reference sequence). The V end lost 2 bases, the J end lost 4 bases, and 17 bases lay between the germline ends. The CDR3 is 16 residues long. The CDR3 DNA follows: TGTGCCAGTAGTATAAGGGGCACCGGGACACTCTATGGCTACACCTTC. This codes for CASSIRGTGTLYGYTF.

CDR3 DNA sequence: TGTGCCAGCTCATCAACGGGACAGCTAGAAAAACTGTTTTTT. It translates to CASSSTGQLEKLFF. The rearrangement links TRBV18 to TRBJ1-4; 7 bases map to TRBD1. After removal of 5 bases from V and 8 bases from J, the junction contained 8 bases not matched to a gene. This CDR3 has 14 amino acids. Germline CDR1 KGHSH, CDR2 LQKENI.

J is TRBJ1-2 and V is TRBV6-5; 12 bases align to TRBD1. Germline CDR1 is MNHEY and CDR2 is SVGAGI. V was clipped by 7 bases and J by 5 bases; unmatched bases: 8. CDR3 size: 15 residues. CDR3 region: CASKGQGALGYGYTF. CDR3 in DNA: TGTGCCAGCAAGGGACAGGGGGCGTTAGGGTATGGCTACACCTTC.

As DNA, the CDR3 is TGTGCCAGCAGTTCGTCGTTCGGGGGCTACACCTTC. It specifies CASSSSFGGYTF. This chain connects TRBV28 to TRBJ1-2; D is unclear. Germline CDR1 is MDHEN and CDR2 is SYDVKM. There are 12 residues in the CDR3. Trimming stripped 4 bases from V and 8 bases from J, with 11 bases between.

The genes are TRBV21-1 and TRBJ2-1; TRBD1 is the table's D call, not checked against the DNA. TRBV21-1 is a pseudogene locus. The CDR3 has 14 residues. The CDR3 DNA reads as TGTGCCAGCAGCCTCCGGACAGGATATCTTGAGCAGTTCTTC. Amino acids: CASSLRTGYLEQFF.

The chain links TRBV5-1 to TRBJ2-6; 7 bases align to TRBD1. Trimming cost V 1 base and J 1 base; bases outside gene matches: 5. Germline loops: CDR1 SGHRS, CDR2 YFSETQ. This CDR3 is built from 17 residues. This chain's CDR3 is CASSLIQGDSGANVLTF. CDR3 in DNA: TGCGCCAGCAGCTTGATCCAGGGGGATTCTGGGGCCAACGTCCTGACTTTC.

This clone was counted once. The rearrangement links TRBV24-1 to TRBJ2-1; TRBD2 aligns across 7 bases. The trim removed 3 bases at V and 0 bases at J, leaving 7 bases unmatched. The length of the CDR3 is 17 residues. The germline CDR1 and CDR2 sequences are KGHDR and SFDVKD. The DNA for the CDR3 is TGTGCCACCAGTGATCCCCTGGGGGGGAGCTCCTACAATGAGCAGTTCTTC. Its protein is CATSDPLGGSSYNEQFF.

The CDR3 here is CASSFWGQSSGGEYEQYF. The CDR3 DNA reads as TGTGCCAGCAGCTTTTGGGGTCAATCTAGCGGGGGTGAGTACGAGCAGTACTTC. The chain uses TRBV21-1 and TRBJ2-7; TRBD2, as called in the table, went unchecked against the DNA. TRBV21-1 corresponds to a pseudogene. The CDR3 totals 18 residues.

The rearrangement links TRBV28 to TRBJ1-3; 8 positions match TRBD1. With V trimmed by 11 bases and J by 4 bases, 4 bases remained unmatched. The CDR3 spans 12 residues. Germline-derived CDR1 and CDR2 are MDHEN and SYDVKM. CDR3 loop: CAGQGAGNTIYF. The CDR3 DNA is TGTGCCGGTCAGGGGGCGGGAAACACCATATATTTT.

This clone was observed a few times. The V and J genes are TRBV6-5 and TRBJ1-2; 9 bases line up with TRBD1. The CDR3 runs 14 residues. V lost 5 bases, J lost 4 bases, and 5 bases stayed unmatched. In germline, CDR1 is MNHEY, CDR2 SVGAGI. The CDR3 DNA reads as TGTGCCAGCAGTCCAGGACAGGGGACCTATGGCTACACCTTC. The encoded protein is CASSPGQGTYGYTF.

CDR3: CASSLTGANTGELFF. Written as DNA, the CDR3 is TGTGCCAGCTCACTAACAGGAGCTAACACCGGGGAGCTGTTTTTT. V and J are TRBV18 and TRBJ2-2; possibly TRBD1 for D (5 bases). The CDR3 spans 15 residues. Trimming left V 4 bases short and J 2 bases short, with 11 bases between. CDR1 is KGHSH and CDR2 is LQKENI in the germline V gene.

The gene calls are TRBV18 and TRBJ1-2, with TRBD1 matching 8 bases. This CDR3 region has 16 residues. Germline CDR1 is KGHSH and CDR2 is LQKENI. J gave up 2 bases and V 0 bases, and 5 bases lay outside the gene matches. The CDR3 spells CASSPPSGGANYGYTF. The CDR3, as DNA: TGTGCCAGCTCACCACCGTCAGGGGGCGCGAACTATGGCTACACCTTC.

J is TRBJ1-2 and V is TRBV6-5; 9 bases line up with TRBD1. CDR1 and CDR2 (germline): MNHEY, SVGAGI. Trimming at V came to 9 bases and at J to 6 bases, leaving 11 bases not matched to a gene. The CDR3 totals 14 residues. The chain's CDR3 is CASTLQGAFDGYTF. The CDR3 region has the DNA TGTGCCAGTACCTTACAGGGGGCATTCGATGGCTACACCTTC.

V usage is TRBV10-3 and J usage is TRBJ1-3; D is unresolved. This CDR3 is 17 amino acids long. The V gene lost 2 bases and the J gene lost 0 bases, with 14 bases spanning the gap. In germline, CDR1 is ENHRY, CDR2 SYGVKD. The CDR3 sequence is CAISEPTSGGSGNTIYF. CDR3 coding DNA: TGTGCCATCAGTGAGCCAACTTCTGGAGGCTCTGGAAACACCATATATTTT.

The gene calls are TRBV12-2 and TRBJ2-5; the table's TRBD1 call for D was not verified on the DNA. TRBV12-2 is listed as a pseudogene. The CDR3 contains 18 residues. Here the CDR3 DNA reads TGTGCAAGTCGCTTGGCACCGGGACAGGGGATAGGACGGGAGACCCAGTACTTC. Its protein is CASRLAPGQGIGRETQYF.

The CDR3 bases are TGTGCTAGTGGTCCTGACGGGACAAACATGAACACTGAAGCTTTCTTT. It specifies CASGPDGTNMNTEAFF. The chain carries TRBV12-5 and TRBJ1-1, with D possibly matching TRBD1 (6 bases). V shed 5 bases and J shed 0 bases, with 16 bases lying between them. The CDR3 covers 16 residues. Germline V lookup: CDR1 LGHNT, CDR2 FRNRAP.

V gene TRBV28 combines with J gene TRBJ2-1, with D unclear. V lost 6 bases and J lost 4, with 7 bases in between. Germline CDR1 MDHEN, CDR2 SYDVKM. The CDR3 runs 12 residues. This CDR3 reads CASSGSYNEQFF. Written as DNA, the CDR3 is TGTGCCAGCAGCGGGTCTTACAATGAGCAGTTCTTC.

V gene TRBV5-4 combines with J gene TRBJ1-5; a weak D match, TRBD1 (6 bases). Trimming took 4 bases from V and 4 from J, leaving 18 bases between them. Germline V gene lookup returns CDR1 SGHNT and CDR2 YYREEE (reference sequence). The CDR3 consists of 16 residues. The CDR3 loop is CASSLTGLEGNQPQHF. The DNA for the CDR3 is TGTGCCAGCAGCCTGACAGGCCTTGAGGGAAATCAGCCCCAGCATTTT.